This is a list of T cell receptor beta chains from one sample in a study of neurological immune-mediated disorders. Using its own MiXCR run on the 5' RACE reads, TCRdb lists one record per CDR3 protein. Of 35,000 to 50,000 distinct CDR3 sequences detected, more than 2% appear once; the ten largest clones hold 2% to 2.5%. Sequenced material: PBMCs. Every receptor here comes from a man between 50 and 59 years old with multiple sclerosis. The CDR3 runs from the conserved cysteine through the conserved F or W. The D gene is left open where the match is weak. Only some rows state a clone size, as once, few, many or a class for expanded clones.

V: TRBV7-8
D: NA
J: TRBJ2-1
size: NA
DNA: TGTGCCAGCAGCTCGAGGGGAAATGAGCAGTTCTTC
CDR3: CASSSRGNEQFF

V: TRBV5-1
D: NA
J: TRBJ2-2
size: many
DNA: TGCGCCAGCAGCATCAGGGTGAACACCGGGGAGCTGTTTTTT
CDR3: CASSIRVNTGELFF

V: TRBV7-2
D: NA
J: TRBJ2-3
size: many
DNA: TGTGCCAGCAGGAGGGGGGGTAGCACAGATACGCAGTATTTT
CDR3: CASRRGGSTDTQYF

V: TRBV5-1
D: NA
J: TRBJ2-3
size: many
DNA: TGCGCCAGCAGCTTGGACGCGCGGGCAGATACGCAGTATTTT
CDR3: CASSLDARADTQYF

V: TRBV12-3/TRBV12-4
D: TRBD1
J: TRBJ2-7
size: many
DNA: TGTGCCAGCAGAAGACAGGGGACCCAGTACTACGAGCAGTACTTC
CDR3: CASRRQGTQYYEQYF

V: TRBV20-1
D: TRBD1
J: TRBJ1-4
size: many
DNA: TGCAGTGCTAGAGATAGGGACAGAAATGAAAAACTGTTTTTT
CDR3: CSARDRDRNEKLFF

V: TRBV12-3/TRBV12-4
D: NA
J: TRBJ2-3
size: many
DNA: TGTGCCAGCAGACCGACAGACACAGATACGCAGTATTTT
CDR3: CASRPTDTDTQYF

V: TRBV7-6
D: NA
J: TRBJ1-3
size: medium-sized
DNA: TGTGCCAGCAGCTTAGCCGGGACAACTGGAAACACCATATATTTT
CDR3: CASSLAGTTGNTIYF

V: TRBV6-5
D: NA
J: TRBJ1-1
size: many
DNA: TGTGCCAGCAGTTACTCGATGGTAGGGAACACTGAAGCTTTCTTT
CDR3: CASSYSMVGNTEAFF

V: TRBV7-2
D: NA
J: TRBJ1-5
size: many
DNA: TGTGCCAGCAGCAGCCGTCACAAACCGGGACAGCCCCAGCATTTT
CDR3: CASSSRHKPGQPQHF

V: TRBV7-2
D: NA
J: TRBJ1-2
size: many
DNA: TGTGCCAGCAGCTTGGCCGGGACAATAGGTTATAACTATGGCTACACCTTC
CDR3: CASSLAGTIGYNYGYTF

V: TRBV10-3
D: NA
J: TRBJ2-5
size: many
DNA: TGTGCCATCATGGGCGAGGGGCTGGAGACCCAGTACTTC
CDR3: CAIMGEGLETQYF

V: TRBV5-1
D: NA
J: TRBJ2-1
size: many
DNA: TGCGCCAGCAGCTTTGGAGGGGCCAGGGGTGAGCAGTTCTTC
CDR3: CASSFGGARGEQFF

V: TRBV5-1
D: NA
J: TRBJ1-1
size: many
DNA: TGCGCCAGCAGCTTGGGGCCTGAAGCTTTCTTT
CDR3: CASSLGPEAFF

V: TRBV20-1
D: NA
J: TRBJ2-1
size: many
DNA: TGCAGTGCTAGAAACCGAGGACAGTCGAGCTCCTACAATGAGCAGTTCTTC
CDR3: CSARNRGQSSSYNEQFF

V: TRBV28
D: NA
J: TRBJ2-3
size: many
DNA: TGTGCCAGCAGTTTTGCACAGAAAAGCACAGATACGCAGTATTTT
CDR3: CASSFAQKSTDTQYF

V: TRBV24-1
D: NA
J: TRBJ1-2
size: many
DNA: TGTGCCACCAGTGAAGCCGTATCGTGGGCTGGCTACACCTTC
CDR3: CATSEAVSWAGYTF

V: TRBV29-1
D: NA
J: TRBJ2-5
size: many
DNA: TGCAGCGTTGAAGGCACGGACACTCACCAAGAGACCCAGTACTTC
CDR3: CSVEGTDTHQETQYF

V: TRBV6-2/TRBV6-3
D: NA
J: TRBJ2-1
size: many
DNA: TGTGCCAGCAGTTACGGGGATGAGCAGTTCTTC
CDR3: CASSYGDEQFF

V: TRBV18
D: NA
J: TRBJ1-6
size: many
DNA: TGTGCCAGCTCACTCGCCGGTGGGGTAAGGAATTCACCCCTCCACTTT
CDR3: CASSLAGGVRNSPLHF